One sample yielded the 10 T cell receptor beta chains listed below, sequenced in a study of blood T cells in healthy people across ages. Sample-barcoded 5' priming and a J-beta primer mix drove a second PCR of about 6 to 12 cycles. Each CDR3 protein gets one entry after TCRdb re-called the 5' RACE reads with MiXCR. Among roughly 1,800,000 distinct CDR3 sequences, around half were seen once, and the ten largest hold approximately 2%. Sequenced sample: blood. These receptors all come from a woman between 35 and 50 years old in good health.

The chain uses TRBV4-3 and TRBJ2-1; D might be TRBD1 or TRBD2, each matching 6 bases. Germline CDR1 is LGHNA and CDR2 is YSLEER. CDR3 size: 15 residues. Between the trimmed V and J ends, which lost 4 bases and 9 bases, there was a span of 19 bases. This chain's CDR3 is CASSRVRGLMSEQFF. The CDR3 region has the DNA TGCGCCAGCAGCCGAGTACGGGGGCTAATGAGTGAGCAGTTCTTC.

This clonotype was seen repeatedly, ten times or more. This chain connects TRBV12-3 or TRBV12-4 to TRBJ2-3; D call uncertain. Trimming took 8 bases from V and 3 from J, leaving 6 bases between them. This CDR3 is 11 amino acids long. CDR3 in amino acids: CASGETDTQYF. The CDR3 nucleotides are TGTGCCAGCGGTGAGACAGATACGCAGTATTTT.

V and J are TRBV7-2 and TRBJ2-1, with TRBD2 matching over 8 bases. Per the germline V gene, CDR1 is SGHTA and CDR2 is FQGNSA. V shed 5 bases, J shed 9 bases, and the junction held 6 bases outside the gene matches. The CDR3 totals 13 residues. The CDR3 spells CASSPPRGGEQFF. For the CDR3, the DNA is TGTGCCAGCAGCCCCCCCCGGGGGGGTGAGCAGTTCTTC.

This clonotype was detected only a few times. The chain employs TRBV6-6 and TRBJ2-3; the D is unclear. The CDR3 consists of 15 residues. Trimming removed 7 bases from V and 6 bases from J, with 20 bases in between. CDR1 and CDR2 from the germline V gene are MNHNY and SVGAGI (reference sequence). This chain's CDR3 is CASMSRAAIWDTQYF. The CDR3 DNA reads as TGTGCCAGCATGTCCCGGGCAGCCATTTGGGATACGCAGTATTTT.

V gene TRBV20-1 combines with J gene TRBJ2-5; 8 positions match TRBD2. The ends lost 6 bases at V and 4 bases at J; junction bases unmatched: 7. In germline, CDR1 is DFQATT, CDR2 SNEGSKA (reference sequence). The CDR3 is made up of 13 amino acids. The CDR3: CSAESGGPETQYF. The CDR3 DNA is TGCAGTGCGGAATCGGGGGGGCCAGAGACCCAGTACTTC.

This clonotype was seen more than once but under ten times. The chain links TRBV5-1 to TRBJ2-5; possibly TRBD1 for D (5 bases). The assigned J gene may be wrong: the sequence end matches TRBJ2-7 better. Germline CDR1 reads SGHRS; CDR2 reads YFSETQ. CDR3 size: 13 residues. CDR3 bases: TGCGCCAGCAGCTTGGCCAGGGAAAACGAGCAGTACTTC. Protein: CASSLARENEQYF.

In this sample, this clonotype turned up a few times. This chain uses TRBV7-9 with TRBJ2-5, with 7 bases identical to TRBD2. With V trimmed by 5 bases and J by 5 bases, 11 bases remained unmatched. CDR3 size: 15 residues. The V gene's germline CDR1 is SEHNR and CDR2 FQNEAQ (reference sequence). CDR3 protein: CASSPGLFGGETQYF. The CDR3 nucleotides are TGTGCCAGCAGCCCTGGACTCTTCGGGGGGGAGACCCAGTACTTC.

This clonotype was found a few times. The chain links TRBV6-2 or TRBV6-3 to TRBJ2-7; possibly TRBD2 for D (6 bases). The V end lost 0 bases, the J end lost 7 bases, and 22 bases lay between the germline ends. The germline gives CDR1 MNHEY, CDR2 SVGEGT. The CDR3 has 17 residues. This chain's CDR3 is CASSYSGDGASAGEQYF. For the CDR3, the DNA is TGTGCCAGCAGTTACTCGGGCGACGGGGCGTCTGCGGGGGAGCAGTACTTC.

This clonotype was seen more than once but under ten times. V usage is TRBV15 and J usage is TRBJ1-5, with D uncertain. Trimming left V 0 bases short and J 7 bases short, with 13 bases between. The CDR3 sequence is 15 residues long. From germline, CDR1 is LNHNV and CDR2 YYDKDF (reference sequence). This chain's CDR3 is CATSRDRSGGQPQHF. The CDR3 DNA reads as TGTGCCACCAGCAGAGATAGGTCAGGTGGGCAGCCCCAGCATTTT.

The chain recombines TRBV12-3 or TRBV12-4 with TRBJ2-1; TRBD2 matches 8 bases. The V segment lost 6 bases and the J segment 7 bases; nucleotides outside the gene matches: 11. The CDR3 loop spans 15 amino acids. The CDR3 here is CASSERGGKRNEQFF. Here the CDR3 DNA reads TGTGCCAGCAGCGAACGGGGGGGTAAGCGAAATGAGCAGTTCTTC.